This T cell receptor (beta chain) derives from a study of OX40 agonist ivuxolimab in advanced cancers. Using immunoSEQ multiplex PCR, the repertoire was profiled, and TCRdb retains in-frame clones only, with some absent. Counted here are 25,000 to 35,000 clones, about 86% occurring once; the ten biggest clones make up about 30%. With 0 bases clipped from V and 6 bases from J, the junction kept 14 bases outside the gene matches. The CDR3 loop spans 19 amino acids. Germline V lookup: CDR1 PRHDT, CDR2 FYEKMQ (reference sequence). This clone was seen more than once but under ten times. The sequencing used CD4+ or CD8+ T cells sorted from blood, collected in a trial of the OX40 agonist ivuxolimab. This chain connects TRBV13 to TRBJ2-2; 9 bases are shared with TRBD2. The TCR originated in an adult with an advanced solid tumor such as melanoma, head and neck, liver or kidney cancer. The CDR3 reads CASSLGLTLAGRSPGELFF. In nucleotides, the CDR3 is TGTGCCAGCAGCTTAGGCCTTACACTAGCGGGCAGGTCCCCCGGGGAGCTGTTTTTT.